This TCR beta chain is from a study of T-cell memory formation after mild COVID-19 (dated by TCRdb to the early 2020s). Regarding the study in general: Most TCR sequence clusters were specific to one of the two donors. In two donors, T-cell clones that expanded and contracted after mild COVID-19 were followed by sequencing TCRalpha and TCRbeta repertoires longitudinally. Two young, previously healthy adult volunteers made up the cohort, one male and one female.

The germline V gene (reference sequence) sets CDR1 to DFQATT and CDR2 to SNEGSKA. V has 5 bases trimmed and J has 5 bases trimmed; junction bases matching no gene number 7. The CDR3 starts with the cysteine, ends with the phenylalanine, and has 14 residues. Left in the record is the CDR3 DNA by itself, 42 bases read in frame from the first base. This clonotype appeared a few times. This receptor's antigen is unknown. Per-base quality was not reported, and no clone a single base away is much larger than it. Broad study findings and their caveats: The second-wave clones that peaked on day 37 were not confirmed to be SARS-CoV-2 specific. Clones contracting from day 15 to 85 had balanced CD4/CD8 phenotypes, while a second wave expanding from day 15 to 37 was biased towards CD4+. Some responding clones were found in pre-infection memory, which suggests that pre-existing cross-reactive memory T cells took part in the SARS-CoV-2 response. Contracting CD4+ clones turned up mainly in the CM and EM memory subsets, whereas EMRA was where CD8+ clones were enriched. The study included only a couple of mild cases, and larger cohorts that include severe cases with pre-infection samples were judged to be necessary.

TCRdb names Illumina NovaSeq 6000 as the instrument used. cDNA libraries for TCRalpha and TCRbeta were prepared by 5'RACE using constant-segment primers, with sample barcodes and unique molecular identifiers added. RNA was extracted from every sample with Trizol reagent. Libraries were amplified in two PCR steps, with a second sample barcode and Illumina TruSeq adapters added in the second step. Sequencing of the libraries was done on an Illumina NovaSeq, producing 2 x 150 bp paired-end reads. The authors' analysis ran thus. Demultiplexing of reads and collapsing into UMI-guided consensus sequences were performed with migec v1.2.7. Using mixcr v2.1.11, the UMI consensuses were aligned to TRA and TRB V and J templates and assembled into clonotypes. A clonotype was counted as expanded or contracted only if both edgeR and NoisET called the change significant, with noise models trained on biological replicates. For edgeR calls, a false discovery rate-adjusted p below 0.01 and a log2 fold-change threshold of 1 were applied. PCA with hierarchical clustering of max-normalized trajectories of the 1000 most abundant clonotypes was used as exploratory dynamics analysis. Each responding clone was given a CD4 or CD8 phenotype based on the CD4+ and CD8+ repertoires, which had been sequenced separately. TCRdb ran its own pipeline on the public reads, namely fastp trimming at Q25 and MiXCR clone calling, and kept in-frame beta chains. Rows with a matching CDR3 protein are joined into one entry that keeps the most common DNA and genes. These V and J calls derive from TCRdb rather than the authors' analysis. The sample has roughly 150,000 distinct CDR3 sequences on record, roughly 15% of them singletons. The ten most abundant clones make up roughly 15% of the sample.

Ficoll-Paque density gradient centrifugation was the method used to isolate PBMCs. This receptor was identified in an adult woman who had mild COVID-19 (a few samples of this study predate the infection). The sample titles of this study are shuffled in the database, so cell type and time point are left out; the donor was told from shared clones. The sample consisted of PBMCs or a T cell subset sorted from them (not recorded which). The chain joins TRBV20-1 to TRBJ1-2, and TRBD1 matches 11 of the central bases. The CDR3 region reads CSASGTGGWYGYTF. Here is the DNA: TGCAGTGCTTCCGGGACAGGGGGGTGGTATGGCTACACCTTC.